The next 11 T cell receptor beta chains were all read from a single sample in a study of blood T cell repertoires in COVID-19. Some clones are missing from TCRdb's copy, which holds only in-frame ones; the method was immunoSEQ multiplex PCR. The data hold about 330,000 clones, with around 83% observed a single time. Sequencing input: peripheral blood. The receptors derive from a woman aged 45-59 years with acute or convalescent COVID-19.

This clone was detected once. This sample also contains other DNA sequences that code for the same CDR3. CDR3 nucleotides: TGTGCCAGCAGTTACTCAGGGCGGGGCACCGGGGAGCTGTTTTTT. It codes for CASSYSGRGTGELFF. This chain uses TRBV6-5 with TRBJ2-2, with D perhaps TRBD2 (6 bases). V was clipped by 0 bases and J by 4 bases, with 9 bases between them. Germline V gene data show CDR1 as MNHEY and CDR2 as SVGAGI. There are 15 residues in the CDR3.

The V and J genes are TRBV6-6 and TRBJ2-7; 10 positions agree with TRBD1. CDR1 is MNHNY and CDR2 is SVGAGI in the germline V gene (reference sequence). Trimming took 5 bases from V and 4 from J; bases not matched to a gene: 8. The CDR3 totals 15 residues. The DNA of the CDR3 is TGTGCCAGCAGTCCCGACCGGGACAGGGGATACGAGCAGTACGTC. Protein sequence: CASSPDRDRGYEQYV.

The chain has TRBV7-9 and TRBJ2-1; 9 bases line up with TRBD1. V shed 0 bases and J 9 bases; nucleotides not matched to a gene: 6. Germline V gene sequence: CDR1 SEHNR, CDR2 FQNEAQ (reference sequence). CDR3 length: 15 residues. As DNA, the CDR3 is TGTGCCAGCAGCTTAGCGGGGACAGGGATCGGTGAGCAGTTCTTC. It specifies CASSLAGTGIGEQFF.

The CDR3 coding sequence is TGTGCCAGCAGCCCTCGGACAGGGGAGCTGTTTTTT. It is translated as CASSPRTGELFF. The genes are TRBV11-3 and TRBJ1-4; TRBD1 might be the D (5 bases). The end of the DNA is better explained by TRBJ2-2, so the J call may be wrong. CDR3 length: 12 amino acids. Per germline, CDR1 SGHNT and CDR2 YENEEA.

V usage is TRBV28 and J usage is TRBJ1-6; D not certain. This CDR3 is 13 amino acids long. The germline V gene encodes CDR1 MDHEN and CDR2 SYDVKM. Trimming took 8 bases from V and 3 from J, leaving 8 bases between them. The CDR3 DNA is TGTGCCAGCTATCTGAGCTATAATTCACCCCTCCACTTT. Its protein product is CASYLSYNSPLHF.

This chain connects TRBV6-6 to TRBJ1-2, with 8 bases matching TRBD1. The CDR3 covers 14 residues. CDR1 MNHNY and CDR2 SVGAGI come from the germline V gene (reference sequence). Unmatched junction bases numbered 9, after V lost 5 bases and J lost 7 bases. The CDR3 DNA follows: TGTGCCAGCAGTGATGGGACAGGCTCGCTTGGCTACACCTTC. It yields the protein CASSDGTGSLGYTF.

The V call is TRBV6-2 or TRBV6-3, the J call TRBJ2-1, with 13 positions matching TRBD2. The germline V gene has CDR1 MNHEY and CDR2 SVGEGT. CDR3 length: 18 amino acids. J lost 7 bases, V lost 0 bases, and 9 bases had no gene match. The CDR3, as DNA: TGTGCCAGCAGTTACTCGACCAAACTAGCGGGAGGGCCTAATGAGCAGTTCTTC. Translation gives CASSYSTKLAGGPNEQFF.

The V gene is TRBV4-2, the J gene TRBJ2-3; TRBD2 matches 12 bases. The J segment lost 0 bases and the V segment lost 4 bases, leaving 5 bases of the junction unmatched. Looked up from germline, CDR1 is LGHNA and CDR2 is YNFKEQ. This CDR3 comprises 17 residues. CDR3 nucleotide sequence: TGTGCCAGCAGCCCGGGACTAGCGGGCCCTAGCACAGATACGCAGTATTTT. Its translation: CASSPGLAGPSTDTQYF.

For this clone: Additional DNA sequences in this sample encode the identical CDR3. The CDR3 sequence is CSVSGDTGELFF. Written as DNA, the CDR3 is TGCAGCGTTTCGGGGGACACCGGGGAGCTGTTTTTT. This chain connects TRBV29-1 to TRBJ2-2; D is perhaps TRBD2 (6 bases). This CDR3 has 12 residues. V lost 5 bases and J 3 bases, leaving 7 bases between the germline ends. Germline CDR1 is SQVTM and CDR2 is ANQGSEA.

In the case of this clone: Other DNA sequences in this specimen translate into the identical CDR3. V is TRBV2 and J is TRBJ1-6, with TRBD1 matching over 9 bases. The trim removed 6 bases at V and 8 bases at J, leaving 2 bases unmatched. CDR3 length: 13 residues. CDR1 and CDR2 from the germline V gene are SNHLY and FYNNEI. CDR3 residues: CASSRQGDSPLHF. DNA of the CDR3: TGTGCCAGCAGCCGACAGGGGGATTCACCCCTCCACTTT. Based on the CDR3 plus reference TRBV2 and TRBJ1-6, the full variable domain is EPEVTQTPSHQVTQMGQEVILRCVPISNHLYFYWYRQILGQKVEFLVSFYNNEISEKSEIFDDQFSVERPDGSNFTLKIRSTKLEDSAMYFCASSRQGDSPLHFGNGTRLTVT.

This clone came up once. The gene calls are TRBV2 and TRBJ1-3; tentatively, D is TRBD1 (5 bases). Per germline, CDR1 SNHLY and CDR2 FYNNEI. The V end lost 5 bases, the J end lost 1 base, and 9 bases lay between the germline ends. The CDR3 loop spans 14 amino acids. The CDR3 protein is CASSSGFSGNTIYF. The CDR3 DNA sequence: TGTGCCAGCAGTTCAGGGTTTTCTGGAAACACCATATATTTT. Using reference TRBV2 and TRBJ1-3 for the parts outside the CDR3, the full variable domain is EPEVTQTPSHQVTQMGQEVILRCVPISNHLYFYWYRQILGQKVEFLVSFYNNEISEKSEIFDDQFSVERPDGSNFTLKIRSTKLEDSAMYFCASSSGFSGNTIYFGEGSWLTVV.